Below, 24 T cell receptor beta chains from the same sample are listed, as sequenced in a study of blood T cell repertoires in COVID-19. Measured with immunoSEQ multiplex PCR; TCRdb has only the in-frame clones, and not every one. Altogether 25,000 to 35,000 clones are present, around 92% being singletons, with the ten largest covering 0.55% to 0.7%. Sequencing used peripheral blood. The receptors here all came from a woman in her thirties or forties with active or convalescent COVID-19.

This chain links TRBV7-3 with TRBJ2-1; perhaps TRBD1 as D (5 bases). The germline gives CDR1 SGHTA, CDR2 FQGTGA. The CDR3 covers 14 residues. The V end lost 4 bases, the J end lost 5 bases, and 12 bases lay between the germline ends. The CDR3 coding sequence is TGTGCCAGCAGCTCCCCGGGCAGGGACAATGAGCAGTTCTTC. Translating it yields CASSSPGRDNEQFF.

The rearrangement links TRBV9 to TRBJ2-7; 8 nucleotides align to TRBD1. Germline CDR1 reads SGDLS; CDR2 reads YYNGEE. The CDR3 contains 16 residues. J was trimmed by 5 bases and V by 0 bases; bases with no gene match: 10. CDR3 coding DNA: TGTGCCAGCAGCGTAGCCCGGACAGGGTTTACCCACGAGCAGTACTTC. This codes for CASSVARTGFTHEQYF.

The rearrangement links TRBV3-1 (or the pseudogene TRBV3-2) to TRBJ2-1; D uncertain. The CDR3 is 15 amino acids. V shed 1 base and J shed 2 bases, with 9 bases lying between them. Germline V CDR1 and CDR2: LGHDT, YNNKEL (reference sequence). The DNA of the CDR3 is TGTGCCAGCAGCCAAGGATCTCTACCCTACAATGAGCAGTTCTTC. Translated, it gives CASSQGSLPYNEQFF.

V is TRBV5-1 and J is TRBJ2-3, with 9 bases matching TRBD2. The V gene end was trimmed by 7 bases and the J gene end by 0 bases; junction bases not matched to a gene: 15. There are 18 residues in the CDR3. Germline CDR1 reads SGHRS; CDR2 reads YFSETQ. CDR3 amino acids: CASSKEVAGVSSTDTQYF. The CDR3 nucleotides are TGCGCCAGCTCCAAGGAAGTAGCGGGAGTCTCTAGCACAGATACGCAGTATTTT.

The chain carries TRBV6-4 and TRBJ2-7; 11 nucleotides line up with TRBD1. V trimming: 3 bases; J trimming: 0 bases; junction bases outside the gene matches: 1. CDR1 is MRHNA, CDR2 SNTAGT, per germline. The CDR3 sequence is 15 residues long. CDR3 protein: CASSEGTGGSYEQYF. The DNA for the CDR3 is TGTGCCAGCAGTGAGGGGACAGGGGGCTCCTACGAGCAGTACTTC.

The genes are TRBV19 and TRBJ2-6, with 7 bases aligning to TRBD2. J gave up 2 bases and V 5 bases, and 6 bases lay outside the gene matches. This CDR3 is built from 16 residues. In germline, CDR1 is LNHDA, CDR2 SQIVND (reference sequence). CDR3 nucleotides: TGTGCCAGTAGTCCTCCACGGGGGGCTGGGGCCAACGTCCTGACTTTC. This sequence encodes CASSPPRGAGANVLTF. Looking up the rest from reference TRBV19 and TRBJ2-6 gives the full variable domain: DGGITQSPKYLFRKEGQNVTLSCEQNLNHDAMYWYRQDPGQGLRLIYYSQIVNDFQKGDIAEGYSVSREKKESFPLTVTSAQKNPTAFYLCASSPPRGAGANVLTFGAGSRLTVL.

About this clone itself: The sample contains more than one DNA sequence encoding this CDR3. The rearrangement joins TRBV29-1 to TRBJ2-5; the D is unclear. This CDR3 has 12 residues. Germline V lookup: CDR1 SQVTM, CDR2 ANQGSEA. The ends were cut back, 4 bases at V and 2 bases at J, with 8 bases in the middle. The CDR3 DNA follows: TGCAGCGTTGGACTTACGCAAGAGACCCAGTACTTC. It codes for CSVGLTQETQYF.

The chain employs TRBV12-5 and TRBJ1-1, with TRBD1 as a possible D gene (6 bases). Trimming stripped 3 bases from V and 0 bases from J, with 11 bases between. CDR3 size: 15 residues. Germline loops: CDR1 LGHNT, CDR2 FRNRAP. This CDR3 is CASGFTGIMNTEAFF. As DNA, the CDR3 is TGTGCTAGTGGTTTTACAGGGATCATGAACACTGAAGCTTTCTTT.

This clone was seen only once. CDR3: CASSLGPQGYEQYF. The CDR3 DNA sequence: TGTGCCAGCAGCTTAGGCCCACAGGGTTACGAGCAGTACTTC. The chain joins TRBV11-3 to TRBJ2-7; possibly TRBD1 for D (6 bases). The CDR3 sequence is 14 residues long. Germline CDR1 reads SGHNT; CDR2 reads YENEEA. V lost 1 base and J 4 bases, leaving 11 bases between the germline ends.

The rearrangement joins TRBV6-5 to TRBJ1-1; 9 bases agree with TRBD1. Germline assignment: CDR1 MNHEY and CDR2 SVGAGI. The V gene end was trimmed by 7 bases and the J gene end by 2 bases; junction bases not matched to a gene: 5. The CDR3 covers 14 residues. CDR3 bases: TGTGCCAGCAACAGACAGGGGGACAACACTGAAGCTTTCTTT. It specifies CASNRQGDNTEAFF.

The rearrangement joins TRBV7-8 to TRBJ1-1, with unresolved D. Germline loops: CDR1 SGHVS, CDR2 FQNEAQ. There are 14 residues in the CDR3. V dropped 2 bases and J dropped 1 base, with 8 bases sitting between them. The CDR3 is CASSLWERNTEAFF. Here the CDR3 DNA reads TGTGCCAGCAGCTTATGGGAGAGGAACACTGAAGCTTTCTTT.

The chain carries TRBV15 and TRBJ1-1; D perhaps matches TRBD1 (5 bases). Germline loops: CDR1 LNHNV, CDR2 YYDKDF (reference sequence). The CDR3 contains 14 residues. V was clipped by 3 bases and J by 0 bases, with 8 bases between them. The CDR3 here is CATSSYRLNTEAFF. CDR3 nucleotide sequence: TGTGCCACCAGCAGCTACAGGCTGAACACTGAAGCTTTCTTT.

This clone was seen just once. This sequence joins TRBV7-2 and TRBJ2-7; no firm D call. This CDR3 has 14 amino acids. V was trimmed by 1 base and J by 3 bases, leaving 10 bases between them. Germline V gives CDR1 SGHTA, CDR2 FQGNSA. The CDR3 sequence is CASSLVSLNYEQYF. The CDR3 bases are TGTGCCAGCAGCTTAGTGAGTTTGAACTACGAGCAGTACTTC.

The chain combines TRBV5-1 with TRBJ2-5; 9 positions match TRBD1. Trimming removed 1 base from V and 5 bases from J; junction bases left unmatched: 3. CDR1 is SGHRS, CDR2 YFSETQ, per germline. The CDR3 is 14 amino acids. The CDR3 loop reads CASSLTGGEETQYF. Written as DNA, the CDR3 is TGCGCCAGCAGCTTGACAGGGGGCGAGGAGACCCAGTACTTC. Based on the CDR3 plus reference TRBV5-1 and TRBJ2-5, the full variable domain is KAGVTQTPRYLIKTRGQQVTLSCSPISGHRSVSWYQQTPGQGLQFLFEYFSETQRNKGNFPGRFSGRQFSNSRSEMNVSTLELGDSALYLCASSLTGGEETQYFGPGTRLLVL.

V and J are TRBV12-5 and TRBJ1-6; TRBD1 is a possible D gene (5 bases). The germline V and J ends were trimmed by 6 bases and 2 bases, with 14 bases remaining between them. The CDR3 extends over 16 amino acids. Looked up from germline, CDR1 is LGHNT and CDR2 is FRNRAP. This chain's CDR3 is CASGITREAYNSPLHF. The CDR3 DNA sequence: TGTGCTAGTGGCATCACCAGGGAGGCCTATAATTCACCCCTCCACTTT.

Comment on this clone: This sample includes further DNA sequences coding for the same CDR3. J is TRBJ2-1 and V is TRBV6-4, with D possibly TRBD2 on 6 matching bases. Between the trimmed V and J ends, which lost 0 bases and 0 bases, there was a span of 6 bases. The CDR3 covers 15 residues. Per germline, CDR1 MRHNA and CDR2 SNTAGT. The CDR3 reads CASSDSSGSYNEQFF. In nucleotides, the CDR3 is TGTGCCAGCAGTGACTCTAGCGGCTCCTACAATGAGCAGTTCTTC.

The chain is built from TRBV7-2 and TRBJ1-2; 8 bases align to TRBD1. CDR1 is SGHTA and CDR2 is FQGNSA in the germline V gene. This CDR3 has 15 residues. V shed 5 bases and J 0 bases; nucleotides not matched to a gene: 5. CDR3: CASSPGTGPNYGYTF. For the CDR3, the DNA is TGTGCCAGCAGCCCGGGGACAGGACCTAACTATGGCTACACCTTC.

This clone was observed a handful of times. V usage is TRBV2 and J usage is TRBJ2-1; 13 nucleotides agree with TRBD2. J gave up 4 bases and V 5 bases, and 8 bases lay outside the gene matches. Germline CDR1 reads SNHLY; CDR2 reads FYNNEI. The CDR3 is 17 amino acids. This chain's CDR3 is CASSYSGLAGVYNEQFF. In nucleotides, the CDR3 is TGTGCCAGCAGTTACTCAGGACTAGCGGGGGTATACAATGAGCAGTTCTTC.

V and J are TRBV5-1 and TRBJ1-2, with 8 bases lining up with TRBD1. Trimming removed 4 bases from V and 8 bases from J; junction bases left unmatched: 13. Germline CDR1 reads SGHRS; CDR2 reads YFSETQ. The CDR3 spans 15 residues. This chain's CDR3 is CASSLGTGQFAGYTF. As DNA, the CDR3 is TGCGCCAGCAGCCTCGGGACAGGACAATTCGCGGGCTACACCTTC.

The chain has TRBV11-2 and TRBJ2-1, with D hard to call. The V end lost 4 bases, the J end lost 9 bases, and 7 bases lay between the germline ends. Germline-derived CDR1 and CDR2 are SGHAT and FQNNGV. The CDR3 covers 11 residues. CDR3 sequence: CASSYTFEQFF. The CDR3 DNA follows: TGTGCCAGCAGCTACACCTTTGAGCAGTTCTTC.

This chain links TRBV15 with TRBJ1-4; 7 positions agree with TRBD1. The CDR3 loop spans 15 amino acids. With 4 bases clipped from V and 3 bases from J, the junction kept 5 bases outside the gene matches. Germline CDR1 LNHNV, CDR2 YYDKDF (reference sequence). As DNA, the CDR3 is TGTGCCACCAGCACCAGACAGGGTTCTAATGAAAAACTGTTTTTT. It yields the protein CATSTRQGSNEKLFF.

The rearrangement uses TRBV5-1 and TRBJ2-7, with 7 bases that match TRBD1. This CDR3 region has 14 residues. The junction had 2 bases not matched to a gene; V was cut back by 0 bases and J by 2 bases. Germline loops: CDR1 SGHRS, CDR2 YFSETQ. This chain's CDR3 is CASSLGQGAYEQYF. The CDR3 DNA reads TGCGCCAGCAGCTTGGGACAGGGCGCCTACGAGCAGTACTTC. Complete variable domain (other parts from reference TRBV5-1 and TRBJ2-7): KAGVTQTPRYLIKTRGQQVTLSCSPISGHRSVSWYQQTPGQGLQFLFEYFSETQRNKGNFPGRFSGRQFSNSRSEMNVSTLELGDSALYLCASSLGQGAYEQYFGPGTRLTVT.

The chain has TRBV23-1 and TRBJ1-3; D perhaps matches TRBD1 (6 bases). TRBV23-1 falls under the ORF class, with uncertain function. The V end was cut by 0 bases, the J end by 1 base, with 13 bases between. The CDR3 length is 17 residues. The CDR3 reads CASSQSVSTGSGNTIYF. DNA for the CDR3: TGCGCCAGCAGTCAATCGGTTTCCACAGGGTCTGGAAACACCATATATTTT.

CDR3 DNA sequence: TGTGCCAGCAAGGAGCGGAACACCGGGGAGCTGTTTTTT. Its translation: CASKERNTGELFF. The V call is TRBV3-1 (or the pseudogene TRBV3-2), the J call TRBJ2-2; D unresolved. The V gene's germline CDR1 is LGHDT and CDR2 YNNKEL (reference sequence). The ends were cut back, 7 bases at V and 1 base at J, with 7 bases in the middle. This CDR3 comprises 13 residues.